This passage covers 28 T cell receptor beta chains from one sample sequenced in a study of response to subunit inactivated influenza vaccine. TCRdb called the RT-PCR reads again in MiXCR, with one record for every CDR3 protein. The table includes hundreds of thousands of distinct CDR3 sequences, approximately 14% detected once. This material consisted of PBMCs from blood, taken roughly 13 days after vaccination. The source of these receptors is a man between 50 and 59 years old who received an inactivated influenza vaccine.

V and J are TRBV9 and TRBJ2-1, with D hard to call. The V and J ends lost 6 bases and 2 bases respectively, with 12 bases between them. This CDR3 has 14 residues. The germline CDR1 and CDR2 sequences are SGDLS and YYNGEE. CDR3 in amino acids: CASNRAETYNEQFF. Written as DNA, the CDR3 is TGTGCCAGCAATCGGGCTGAAACCTACAATGAGCAGTTCTTC.

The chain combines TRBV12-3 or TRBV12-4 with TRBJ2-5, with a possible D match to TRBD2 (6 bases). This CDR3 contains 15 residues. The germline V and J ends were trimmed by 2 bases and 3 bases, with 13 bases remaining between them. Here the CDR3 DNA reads TGTGCCAGCAGTTTAAAGGCCTGGGGGGAAGAGACCCAGTACTTC. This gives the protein CASSLKAWGEETQYF.

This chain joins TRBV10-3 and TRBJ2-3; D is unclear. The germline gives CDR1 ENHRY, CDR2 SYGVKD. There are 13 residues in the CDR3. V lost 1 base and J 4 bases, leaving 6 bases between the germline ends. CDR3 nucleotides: TGTGCCATCAGTGAGTTGAGTTCAGATACGCAGTATTTT. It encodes CAISELSSDTQYF.

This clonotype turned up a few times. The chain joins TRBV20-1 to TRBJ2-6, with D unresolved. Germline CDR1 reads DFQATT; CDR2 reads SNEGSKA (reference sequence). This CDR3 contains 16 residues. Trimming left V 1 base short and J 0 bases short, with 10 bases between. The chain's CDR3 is CSARGRNRSGANVLTF. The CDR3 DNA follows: TGCAGTGCTAGAGGCAGGAACCGCTCTGGGGCCAACGTCCTGACTTTC.

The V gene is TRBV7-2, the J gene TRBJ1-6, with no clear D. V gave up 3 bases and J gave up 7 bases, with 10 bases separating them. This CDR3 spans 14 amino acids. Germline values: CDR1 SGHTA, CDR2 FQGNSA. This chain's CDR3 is CASSFGTPNSPLHF. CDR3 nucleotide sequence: TGTGCCAGCAGCTTTGGTACTCCGAATTCACCCCTCCACTTT.

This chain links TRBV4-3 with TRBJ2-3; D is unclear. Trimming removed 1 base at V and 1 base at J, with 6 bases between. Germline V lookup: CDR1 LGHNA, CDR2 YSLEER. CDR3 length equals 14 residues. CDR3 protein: CASSQVVGTDTQYF. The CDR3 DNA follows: TGCGCCAGCAGCCAAGTAGTTGGCACAGATACGCAGTATTTT.

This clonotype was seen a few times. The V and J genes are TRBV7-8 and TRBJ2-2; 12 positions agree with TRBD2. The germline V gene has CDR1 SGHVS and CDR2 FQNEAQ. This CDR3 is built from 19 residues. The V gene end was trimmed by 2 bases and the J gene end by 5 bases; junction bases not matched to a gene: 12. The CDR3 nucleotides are TGTGCCAGCAGCTTAAAGAGAGGACTAGCGGGACCACTGACCGGGGAGCTGTTTTTT. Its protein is CASSLKRGLAGPLTGELFF.

The CDR3 region is CASSLETGMGELFF. CDR3 coding DNA: TGTGCCAGCAGCTTAGAGACAGGGATGGGGGAGCTGTTTTTT. V and J are TRBV7-2 and TRBJ2-2; 7 bases agree with TRBD1. With V trimmed by 1 base and J by 8 bases, 4 bases remained unmatched. Germline CDR1 and CDR2: SGHTA and FQGNSA. The CDR3 extends over 14 amino acids.

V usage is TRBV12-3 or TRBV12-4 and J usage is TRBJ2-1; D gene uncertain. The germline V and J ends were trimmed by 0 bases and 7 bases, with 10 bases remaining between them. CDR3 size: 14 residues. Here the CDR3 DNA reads TGTGCCAGCAGTTTAGCGGTGGGGTGGAATGAGCAGTTCTTC. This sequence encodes CASSLAVGWNEQFF.

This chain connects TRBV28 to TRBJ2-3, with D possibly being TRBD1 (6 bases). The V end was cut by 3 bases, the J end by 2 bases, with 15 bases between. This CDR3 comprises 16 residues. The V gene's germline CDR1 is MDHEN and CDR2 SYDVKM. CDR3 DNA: TGTGCCAGCAGTTTCCCCCACGCAGGGGTCACAGATACGCAGTATTTT. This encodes CASSFPHAGVTDTQYF.

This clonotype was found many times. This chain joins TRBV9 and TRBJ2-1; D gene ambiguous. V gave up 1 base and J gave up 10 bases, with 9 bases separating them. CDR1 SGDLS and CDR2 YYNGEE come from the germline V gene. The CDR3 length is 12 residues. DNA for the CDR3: TGTGCCAGCAGCGTATCATCGGGCGAGCAGTTCTTC. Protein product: CASSVSSGEQFF.

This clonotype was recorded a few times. CDR3 nucleotide sequence: TGTGCCAGCAGTTTTGAGGGCGGGGAGCAGTTCTTC. Its translation: CASSFEGGEQFF. J is TRBJ2-1 and V is TRBV12-3 or TRBV12-4, with D perhaps matching TRBD2 (5 bases). The V end was cut by 3 bases, the J end by 10 bases, with 10 bases between. This CDR3 has 12 residues.

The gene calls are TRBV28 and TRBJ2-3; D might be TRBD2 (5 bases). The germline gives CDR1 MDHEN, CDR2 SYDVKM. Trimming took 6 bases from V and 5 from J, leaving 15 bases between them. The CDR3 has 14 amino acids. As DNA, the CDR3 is TGTGCCAGCAGCCCAACGGGAATGAGAGATACGCAGTATTTT. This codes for CASSPTGMRDTQYF.

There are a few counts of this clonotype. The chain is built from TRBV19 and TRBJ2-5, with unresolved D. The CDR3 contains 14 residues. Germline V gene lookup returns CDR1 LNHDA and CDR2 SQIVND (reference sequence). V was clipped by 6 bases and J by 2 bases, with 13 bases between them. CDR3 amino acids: CASSRTVTQETQYF. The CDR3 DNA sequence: TGTGCCAGTAGCCGGACCGTGACTCAAGAGACCCAGTACTTC.

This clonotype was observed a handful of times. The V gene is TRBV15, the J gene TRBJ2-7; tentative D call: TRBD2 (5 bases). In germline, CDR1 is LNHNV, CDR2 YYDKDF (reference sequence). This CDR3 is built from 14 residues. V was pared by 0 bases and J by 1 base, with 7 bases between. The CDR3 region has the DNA TGTGCCACCAGCAGAGATCCGGGGTCCTACGAGCAGTACTTC. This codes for CATSRDPGSYEQYF.

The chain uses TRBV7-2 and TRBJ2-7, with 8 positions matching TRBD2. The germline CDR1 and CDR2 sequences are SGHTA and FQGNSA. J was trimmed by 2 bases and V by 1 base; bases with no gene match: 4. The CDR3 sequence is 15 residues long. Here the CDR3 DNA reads TGTGCCAGCAGCTTAGAAGCGGGAGTCCCCTACGAGCAGTACTTC. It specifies CASSLEAGVPYEQYF.

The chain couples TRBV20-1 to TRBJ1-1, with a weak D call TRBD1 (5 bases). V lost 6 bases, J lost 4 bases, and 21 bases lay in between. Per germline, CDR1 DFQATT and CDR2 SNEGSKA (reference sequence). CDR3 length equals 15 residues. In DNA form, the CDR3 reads TGCAGTGCCCAGGACGGTGGTGGCGGGGGCACTGAAGCTTTCTTT. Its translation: CSAQDGGGGGTEAFF.

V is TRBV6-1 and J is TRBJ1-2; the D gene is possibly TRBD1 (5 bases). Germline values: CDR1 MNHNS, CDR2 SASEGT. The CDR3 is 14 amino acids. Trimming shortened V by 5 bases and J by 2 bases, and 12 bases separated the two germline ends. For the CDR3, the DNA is TGTGCCAGCAGTCGACAGAATACGAACTATGGCTACACCTTC. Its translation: CASSRQNTNYGYTF.

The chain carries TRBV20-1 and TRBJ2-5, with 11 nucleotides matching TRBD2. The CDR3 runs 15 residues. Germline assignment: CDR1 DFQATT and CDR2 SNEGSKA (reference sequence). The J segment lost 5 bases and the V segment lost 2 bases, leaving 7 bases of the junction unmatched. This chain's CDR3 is CSARPGLAGAETQYF. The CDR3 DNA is TGCAGTGCTAGACCTGGACTAGCGGGCGCGGAGACCCAGTACTTC.

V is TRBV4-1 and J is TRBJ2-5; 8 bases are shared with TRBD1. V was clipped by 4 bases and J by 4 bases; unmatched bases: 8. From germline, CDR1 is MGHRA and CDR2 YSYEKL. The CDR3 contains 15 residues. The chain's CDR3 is CASSRTGSYGETQYF. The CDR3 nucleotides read TGCGCCAGCAGCCGGACAGGGAGTTACGGAGAGACCCAGTACTTC.

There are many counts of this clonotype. The CDR3 DNA sequence: TGTGCCAGCAGTAGCCGGCACGCTGAAGCTTTCTTT. Encoded protein: CASSSRHAEAFF. The chain combines TRBV28 with TRBJ1-1; the D is unclear. V was cut by 5 bases and J by 6 bases, with 10 bases left in between. CDR3 size: 12 residues. Germline assignment: CDR1 MDHEN and CDR2 SYDVKM.

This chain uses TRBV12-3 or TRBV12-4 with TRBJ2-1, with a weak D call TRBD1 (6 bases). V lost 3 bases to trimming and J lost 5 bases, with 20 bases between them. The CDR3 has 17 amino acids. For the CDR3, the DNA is TGTGCCAGCAGTTTTCTTTTGGGGGCACTTTACGACAATGAGCAGTTCTTC. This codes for CASSFLLGALYDNEQFF.

Here the CDR3 DNA reads TGTGCCAGCAGCGTAGATCCCTTACCCACCGGGGAGCTGTTTTTT. Residues: CASSVDPLPTGELFF. The chain carries TRBV9 and TRBJ2-2; D remains ambiguous. The CDR3 is 15 residues long. The germline V gene encodes CDR1 SGDLS and CDR2 YYNGEE. The V end lost 0 bases, the J end lost 4 bases, and 10 bases lay between the germline ends.

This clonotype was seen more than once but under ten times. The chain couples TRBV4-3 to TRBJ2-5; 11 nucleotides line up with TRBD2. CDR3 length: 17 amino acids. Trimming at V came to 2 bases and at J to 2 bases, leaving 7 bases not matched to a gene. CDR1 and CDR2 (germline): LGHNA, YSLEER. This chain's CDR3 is CASSQWLAGGNQETQYF. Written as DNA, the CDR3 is TGCGCCAGCAGCCAATGGCTAGCGGGAGGTAATCAAGAGACCCAGTACTTC.

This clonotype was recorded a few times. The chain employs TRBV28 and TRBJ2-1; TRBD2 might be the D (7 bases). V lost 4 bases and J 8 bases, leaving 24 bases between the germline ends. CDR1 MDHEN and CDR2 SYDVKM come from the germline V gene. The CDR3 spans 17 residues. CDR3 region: CASSSGWKGGRRDEQFF. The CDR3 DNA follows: TGTGCCAGCAGTTCCGGGTGGAAGGGGGGGAGGAGGGATGAGCAGTTCTTC.

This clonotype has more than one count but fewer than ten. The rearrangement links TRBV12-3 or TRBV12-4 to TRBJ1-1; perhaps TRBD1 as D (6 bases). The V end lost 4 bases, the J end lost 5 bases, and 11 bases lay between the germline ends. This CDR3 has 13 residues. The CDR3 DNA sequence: TGTGCCAGCAGTTCATTGACAGGAACTGAAGCTTTCTTT. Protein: CASSSLTGTEAFF.

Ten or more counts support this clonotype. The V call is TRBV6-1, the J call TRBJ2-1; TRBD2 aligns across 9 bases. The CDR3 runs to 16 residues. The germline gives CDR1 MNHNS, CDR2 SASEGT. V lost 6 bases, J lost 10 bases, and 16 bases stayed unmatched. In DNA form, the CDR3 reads TGTGCCAGCAGACTCCTGCCTAGCGGGGCCTATGGCGAGCAGTTCTTC. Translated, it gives CASRLLPSGAYGEQFF.

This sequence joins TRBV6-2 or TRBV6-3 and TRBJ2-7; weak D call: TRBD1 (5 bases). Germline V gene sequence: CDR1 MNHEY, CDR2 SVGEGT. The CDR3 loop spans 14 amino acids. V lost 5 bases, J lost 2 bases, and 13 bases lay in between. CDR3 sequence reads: CASSGHPPPYEQYF. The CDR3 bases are TGTGCCAGCAGTGGACACCCGCCACCCTACGAGCAGTACTTC.